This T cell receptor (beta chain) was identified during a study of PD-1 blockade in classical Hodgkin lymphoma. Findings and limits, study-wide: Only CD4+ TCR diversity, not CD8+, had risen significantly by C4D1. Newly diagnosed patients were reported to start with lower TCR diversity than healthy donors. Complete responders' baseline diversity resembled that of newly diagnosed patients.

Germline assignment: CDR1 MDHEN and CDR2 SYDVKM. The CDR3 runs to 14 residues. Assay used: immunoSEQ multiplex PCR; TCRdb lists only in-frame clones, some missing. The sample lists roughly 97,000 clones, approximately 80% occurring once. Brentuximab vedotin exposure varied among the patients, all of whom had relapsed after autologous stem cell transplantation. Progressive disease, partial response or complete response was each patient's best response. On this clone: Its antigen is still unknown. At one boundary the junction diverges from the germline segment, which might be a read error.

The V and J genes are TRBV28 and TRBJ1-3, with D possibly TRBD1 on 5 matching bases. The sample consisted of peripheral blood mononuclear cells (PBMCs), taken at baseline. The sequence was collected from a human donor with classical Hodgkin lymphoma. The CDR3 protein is CASSFRGTGTTIYF. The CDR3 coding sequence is TGTGCCAGCAGTTTTCGGGGGACGGGAACCACCATATATTTT.